These 7 T cell receptor beta chains share one sample of origin, sequenced in a study of shared clonotypes between healthy human individuals. Measured with immunoSEQ multiplex PCR; TCRdb has only the in-frame clones, and not every one. The sample includes some 2,500,000 clones, 93% seen only once; the top ten take approximately 0.37%. Sequencing used naive CD4+ T cells from PBMCs. This sample's subset: CD45RA+ positively selected. The origin of the receptors is a man between 18 and 29 years old in good health. Some clones in this sample may be carry-over from other donors' samples.

Turning to this clone: The same CDR3 arises from other DNA sequences in this sample as well. The J gene is TRBJ2-7, the V gene TRBV27; TRBD1 is a possible D gene (6 bases). The V end lost 6 bases, the J end lost 2 bases, and 14 bases lay between the germline ends. CDR3 length equals 14 residues. Germline V gene lookup returns CDR1 MNHEY and CDR2 SMNVEV (reference sequence). DNA for the CDR3: TGTGCCAGCAGCCTCCGGGACAAGGCCTACGAGCAGTACTTC. Its protein product is CASSLRDKAYEQYF.

The rearrangement uses TRBV27 and TRBJ2-1; 10 positions match TRBD1. This CDR3 contains 16 residues. The V gene's germline CDR1 is MNHEY and CDR2 SMNVEV (reference sequence). V was clipped by 5 bases and J by 10 bases; unmatched bases: 14. The CDR3 nucleotides read TGTGCCAGCAGTCCAAGACAGGGGGCGGCCATGGGGGAGCAGTTCTTC. Translated, it gives CASSPRQGAAMGEQFF.

The rearrangement joins TRBV5-1 to TRBJ1-2; no clear D. Germline V gene lookup returns CDR1 SGHRS and CDR2 YFSETQ. V dropped 1 base and J dropped 5 bases, with 9 bases sitting between them. This CDR3 has 13 residues. CDR3 amino acids: CASSLYAEYGYTF. For the CDR3, the DNA is TGCGCCAGCAGCTTGTATGCTGAGTATGGCTACACCTTC.

This rearrangement joins TRBV6-1 to TRBJ2-3, with D tentatively TRBD2 (5 bases). Looked up from germline, CDR1 is MNHNS and CDR2 is SASEGT. Trimming removed 2 bases from V and 0 bases from J, with 9 bases in between. CDR3 length equals 15 residues. The CDR3 region is CASSEKEASTDTQYF. In DNA, the CDR3 is TGTGCCAGCAGTGAAAAGGAGGCTAGCACAGATACGCAGTATTTT.

This chain links TRBV6-6 with TRBJ1-2, with D possibly matching TRBD1 (5 bases). From germline, CDR1 is MNHNY and CDR2 SVGAGI (reference sequence). Trimming removed 7 bases from V and 9 bases from J, with 15 bases in between. The CDR3 has 12 residues. The CDR3 reads CASKFQGRSYTF. The CDR3 DNA sequence: TGTGCCAGCAAATTCCAGGGTAGGAGCTACACCTTC.

The V call is TRBV5-1, the J call TRBJ2-1; 10 positions match TRBD2. V trimming: 3 bases; J trimming: 9 bases; junction bases outside the gene matches: 9. The CDR3 runs 15 residues. CDR1 and CDR2 from the germline V gene are SGHRS and YFSETQ. CDR3 sequence reads: CASSSGLARGGEQFF. The DNA for the CDR3 is TGCGCCAGCAGCTCGGGACTAGCGAGAGGGGGTGAGCAGTTCTTC.

The CDR3 reads CASSDSRSSGNTIYF. The CDR3 nucleotides are TGCGCCAGCAGTGACTCAAGAAGCTCTGGAAACACCATATATTTT. The chain employs TRBV10-1 and TRBJ1-3; D not certain. CDR3 length: 15 amino acids. Trimming left V 3 bases short and J 0 bases short, with 9 bases between. The germline V gene has CDR1 WNHNN and CDR2 SYGVQD (reference sequence).